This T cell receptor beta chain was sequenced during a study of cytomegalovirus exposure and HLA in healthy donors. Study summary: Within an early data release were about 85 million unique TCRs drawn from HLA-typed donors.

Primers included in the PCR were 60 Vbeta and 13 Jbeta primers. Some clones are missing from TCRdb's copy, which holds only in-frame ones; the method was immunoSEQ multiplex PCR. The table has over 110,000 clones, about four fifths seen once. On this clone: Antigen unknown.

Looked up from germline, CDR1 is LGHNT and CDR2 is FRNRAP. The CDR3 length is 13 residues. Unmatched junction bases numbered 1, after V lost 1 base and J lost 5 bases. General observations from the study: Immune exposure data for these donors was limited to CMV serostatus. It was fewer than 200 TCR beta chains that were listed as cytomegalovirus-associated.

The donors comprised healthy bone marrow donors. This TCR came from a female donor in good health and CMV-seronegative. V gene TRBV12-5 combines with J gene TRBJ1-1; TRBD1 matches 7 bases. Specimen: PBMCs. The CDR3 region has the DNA TGTGCTAGTGGTTTGGAACAGGGGACTGAAGCTTTCTTT. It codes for CASGLEQGTEAFF.